This record concerns one T cell receptor beta chain sequence. These data are taken from a study of brain T cells in children with intractable seizures. Unmatched junction bases numbered 2, after V lost 3 bases and J lost 0 bases. Germline V CDR1 and CDR2: SGHAT, FQNNGV. CDR3 length: 14 amino acids. Measured with immunoSEQ multiplex PCR; TCRdb has only the in-frame clones, and not every one. The sample lists under 150,000 clones, approximately 94% seen once, with more than 3% in the top ten. The TCR sequence derives from a boy under two years old with hemimegalencephaly and intractable seizures. Sequencing was performed on peripheral blood, taken at surgery. V and J are TRBV11-2 and TRBJ2-7, with 7 bases that match TRBD2. The CDR3 DNA sequence: TGTGCCAGCAGCTTCAGGGAGGGCTCCTACGAGCAGTACTTC. Its protein is CASSFREGSYEQYF.